Below, 25 T cell receptor beta chains from the same sample are listed, as sequenced in a study of shared clonotypes between healthy human individuals. The protocol was immunoSEQ multiplex PCR, while the TCRdb copy is restricted to in-frame clones and leaves out a portion. The sample comprises around 1,900,000 clones, 90% to 95% of which are singletons, and around 1.8% rests with the top ten. In the naive CD8 group, cells lacked CD45RO and were positively selected for CCR7, so terminally differentiated effector memory CD45RA+ cells were left out. What was sequenced was naive CD8+ T cells from PBMCs. The receptor set was obtained from a young man in good health. Some clones in this sample may be carry-over from other donors' samples.

The V call is TRBV10-2, the J call TRBJ1-5, with no clear D. Between the trimmed V and J ends, which lost 2 bases and 2 bases, there was a span of 10 bases. The CDR3 is 15 residues long. Per germline, CDR1 WSHSY and CDR2 SAAADI. CDR3 nucleotide sequence: TGCGCCAGCAGTGAGGGGCGGCGGGGCAATCAGCCCCAGCATTTT. Encoded protein: CASSEGRRGNQPQHF.

Turning to this clone: In the same sample, other DNA sequences code for this CDR3. The chain has TRBV11-2 and TRBJ2-7; no clear D. This CDR3 has 12 residues. Trimming took 5 bases from V and 4 from J, leaving 9 bases between them. Germline values: CDR1 SGHAT, CDR2 FQNNGV. The CDR3 loop reads CASSASLYEQYF. The CDR3, as DNA: TGTGCCAGCAGCGCTAGTCTATACGAGCAGTACTTC.

The chain has TRBV9 and TRBJ2-3; TRBD1 matches at 7 bases. With 5 bases clipped from V and 4 bases from J, the junction kept 10 bases outside the gene matches. The CDR3 is 15 residues long. The germline V gene encodes CDR1 SGDLS and CDR2 YYNGEE. DNA of the CDR3: TGTGCCAGCAGTAAGAAGGGGGCGATTCCAGATACGCAGTATTTT. Protein: CASSKKGAIPDTQYF.

The V and J genes are TRBV18 and TRBJ1-4; 7 bases agree with TRBD1. Germline V CDR1 and CDR2: KGHSH, LQKENI. CDR3 length: 14 residues. V shed 0 bases and J 12 bases; nucleotides not matched to a gene: 7. CDR3 in amino acids: CASSPPGQTLELFF. The DNA of the CDR3 is TGTGCCAGCTCACCACCGGGACAGACATTGGAACTGTTTTTT.

This sequence joins TRBV5-6 and TRBJ2-1; 10 bases are a match to TRBD2. The CDR3 sequence is 19 residues long. Germline CDR1 SGHDT, CDR2 YYEEEE. J gave up 6 bases and V 6 bases, and 21 bases lay outside the gene matches. This CDR3 reads CASNQAGRTAGGPGNEQFF. Here the CDR3 DNA reads TGTGCCAGCAACCAAGCAGGGAGGACAGCGGGAGGGCCCGGCAATGAGCAGTTCTTC.

A word on this clone: The sample contains more than one DNA sequence encoding this CDR3. This sequence joins TRBV27 and TRBJ2-7; D possibly corresponds to TRBD2 (6 bases). This CDR3 is built from 13 residues. Germline V gene sequence: CDR1 MNHEY, CDR2 SMNVEV (reference sequence). V gave up 0 bases and J gave up 3 bases, with 6 bases separating them. CDR3 residues: CASSLSSGYEQYF. DNA of the CDR3: TGTGCCAGCAGTTTATCTAGCGGCTACGAGCAGTACTTC.

The gene calls are TRBV15 and TRBJ1-4; unclear D gene. Trimming removed 0 bases from V and 4 bases from J, with 12 bases in between. Germline V gene sequence: CDR1 LNHNV, CDR2 YYDKDF (reference sequence). This CDR3 is built from 16 residues. CDR3 loop: CATSRDRSGLNEKLFF. CDR3 bases: TGTGCCACCAGCAGAGATCGGTCTGGCCTTAATGAAAAACTGTTTTTT.

In this sample, this clone turned up once. The V gene is TRBV27, the J gene TRBJ2-3, with TRBD2 matching over 9 bases. Germline CDR1 MNHEY, CDR2 SMNVEV (reference sequence). Unmatched junction bases numbered 11, after V lost 6 bases and J lost 4 bases. The CDR3 spans 16 residues. The chain's CDR3 is CASSLAAGGPADTQYF. The CDR3, as DNA: TGTGCCAGCAGCCTGGCTGCGGGAGGGCCAGCAGATACGCAGTATTTT.

As for this clone: This specimen includes other DNA sequences encoding the same CDR3. This chain links TRBV9 with TRBJ1-2, with TRBD1 matching 10 bases. The germline CDR1 and CDR2 sequences are SGDLS and YYNGEE. V lost 0 bases and J lost 3; bases outside the gene matches: 2. The CDR3 length is 15 residues. The CDR3 DNA sequence: TGTGCCAGCAGCGTAGGACAGGGGGCGTACTATGGCTACACCTTC. It yields the protein CASSVGQGAYYGYTF.

This chain links TRBV30 with TRBJ1-1, with D uncertain. The V end lost 0 bases, the J end lost 3 bases, and 11 bases lay between the germline ends. The CDR3 loop spans 14 amino acids. The germline V gene encodes CDR1 GTSNPN and CDR2 SVGIG (reference sequence). The CDR3 DNA follows: TGTGCCTGGAGTGTACTAGCGAGGGACACTGAAGCTTTCTTT. This sequence encodes CAWSVLARDTEAFF.

This clone was found once. This sample also contains other DNA sequences that code for the same CDR3. The chain links TRBV27 to TRBJ1-1; D is uncertain. V lost 0 bases, J lost 5 bases, and 7 bases lay in between. CDR1 is MNHEY and CDR2 is SMNVEV in the germline V gene (reference sequence). This CDR3 region has 13 residues. The CDR3 sequence is CASSLSRLTEAFF. DNA for the CDR3: TGTGCCAGCAGTTTATCGAGGTTAACTGAAGCTTTCTTT.

The rearrangement links TRBV9 to TRBJ1-1, with 9 positions matching TRBD1. The CDR3 has 15 residues. In germline, CDR1 is SGDLS, CDR2 YYNGEE. With V trimmed by 3 bases and J by 5 bases, 8 bases remained unmatched. The CDR3 here is CASSAGQGILTEAFF. The DNA of the CDR3 is TGTGCCAGCAGCGCTGGACAGGGGATATTGACTGAAGCTTTCTTT.

The chain links TRBV7-3 to TRBJ2-3; D remains unclear. Trimming shortened V by 8 bases and J by 2 bases, and 17 bases separated the two germline ends. The CDR3 has 15 amino acids. CDR1 and CDR2 (germline): SGHTA, FQGTGA. The CDR3 loop is CASHSTVGNTDTQYF. CDR3 coding DNA: TGTGCCAGCCACAGTACCGTCGGCAACACAGATACGCAGTATTTT. The complete variable domain, with remaining parts taken from reference TRBV7-3 and TRBJ2-3, reads GAGVSQTPSNKVTEKGKYVELRCDPISGHTALYWYRQSLGQGPEFLIYFQGTGAADDSGLPNDRFFAVRPEGSVSTLKIQRTERGDSAVYLCASHSTVGNTDTQYFGPGTRLTVL.

The genes are TRBV4-2 and TRBJ2-3; D ambiguous. This CDR3 spans 15 amino acids. Germline V gene sequence: CDR1 LGHNA, CDR2 YNFKEQ. The V and J ends lost 1 base and 4 bases respectively, with 12 bases between them. CDR3 DNA sequence: TGTGCCAGCAGCCAAGTAGCCACGGCGGCAGATACGCAGTATTTT. Translated: CASSQVATAADTQYF.

This clone was seen once. The rearrangement uses TRBV6-1 and TRBJ2-7, with 9 nucleotides matching TRBD2. The CDR3 spans 11 residues. Losses at the gene ends were 7 bases for V and 13 bases for J; bases not matched to a gene: 8. The germline gives CDR1 MNHNS, CDR2 SASEGT. This chain's CDR3 is CASIRSGSYYF. The CDR3 DNA follows: TGTGCCAGCATCCGTAGCGGGAGTTACTACTTC.

The rearrangement links TRBV27 to TRBJ2-1; tentatively, D is TRBD1 (5 bases). V dropped 10 bases and J dropped 3 bases, with 13 bases sitting between them. Germline values: CDR1 MNHEY, CDR2 SMNVEV (reference sequence). The CDR3 loop spans 13 amino acids. The CDR3 spells CAIARANYNEQFF. In DNA form, the CDR3 reads TGTGCCATCGCCAGGGCAAACTACAATGAGCAGTTCTTC.

This clone has only one observation. The chain carries TRBV27 and TRBJ1-2; D is ambiguous. The CDR3 covers 13 residues. The V and J ends lost 5 bases and 4 bases respectively, with 11 bases between them. Germline V lookup: CDR1 MNHEY, CDR2 SMNVEV (reference sequence). The CDR3 reads CASSHTATYGYTF. CDR3 in DNA: TGTGCCAGCAGTCATACAGCGACCTATGGCTACACCTTC.

This clone was counted once. The V gene is TRBV29-1, the J gene TRBJ2-1; D gene uncertain. V was trimmed by 5 bases and J by 6 bases, leaving 5 bases between them. The CDR3 is made up of 10 amino acids. The germline gives CDR1 SQVTM, CDR2 ANQGSEA. Here the CDR3 DNA reads TGCAGCGTTCTTTTCAATGAGCAGTTCTTC. It specifies CSVLFNEQFF.

This sequence joins TRBV19 and TRBJ2-4; D possibly corresponds to TRBD2 (6 bases). CDR1 is LNHDA, CDR2 SQIVND, per germline (reference sequence). This CDR3 spans 15 amino acids. Trimming removed 3 bases from V and 2 bases from J, with 11 bases in between. As DNA, the CDR3 is TGTGCCAGTAGTATCCCCGGGGGAACCAAAAACATTCAGTACTTC. Encoded protein: CASSIPGGTKNIQYF.

V is TRBV5-3 and J is TRBJ2-7; no reliable D call. TRBV5-3 is filed as an ORF, its function uncertain. Trimming cost V 7 bases and J 7 bases, with 18 bases left between them. The CDR3 has 13 residues. DNA of the CDR3: TGTGCCAGAGTACGAGGACGGGTAAAGGAGCAGTACTTC. This translates into CARVRGRVKEQYF.

The chain joins TRBV25-1 to TRBJ1-2; D gene uncertain. V gave up 3 bases and J gave up 5 bases, with 16 bases separating them. Germline CDR1 MGHDK, CDR2 SYGVNS. The CDR3 totals 15 residues. The CDR3 sequence: CASSDTEPGIYGYTF. In DNA, the CDR3 is TGTGCCAGCAGTGATACAGAGCCAGGAATTTATGGCTACACCTTC.

The chain combines TRBV10-3 with TRBJ2-5, with D unresolved. CDR1 ENHRY and CDR2 SYGVKD come from the germline V gene. Deletions cut 0 bases from V and 1 base from J, with 12 bases between. This CDR3 contains 16 residues. Written as DNA, the CDR3 is TGTGCCATCAGTGAGTCGATGGCCAGCCTCCAAGAGACCCAGTACTTC. This sequence encodes CAISESMASLQETQYF.

V gene TRBV7-3 combines with J gene TRBJ2-1, with 13 bases fitting TRBD2. Germline V gene sequence: CDR1 SGHTA, CDR2 FQGTGA. The CDR3 is made up of 16 amino acids. V dropped 5 bases and J dropped 4; count of bases not matched to a gene: 5. The CDR3 DNA follows: TGTGCCAGCAGCGCACCGGGACTAGCGGGGTACAATGAGCAGTTCTTC. Its translation: CASSAPGLAGYNEQFF.

The chain carries TRBV7-8 and TRBJ2-7, with a weak D call TRBD1 (5 bases). Germline CDR1 is SGHVS and CDR2 is FQNEAQ. CDR3 size: 13 residues. With 5 bases removed from V and 1 base from J, the gap between germline ends came to 9 bases. DNA of the CDR3: TGTGCCAGCAGCGTGCGGACATCCTACGAGCAGTACTTC. Amino acid sequence: CASSVRTSYEQYF.

For this clone: The same CDR3 arises from other DNA sequences in this sample as well. The rearrangement links TRBV27 to TRBJ2-7; D might be TRBD1 (6 bases). The CDR3 has 13 residues. The germline CDR1 and CDR2 sequences are MNHEY and SMNVEV (reference sequence). V was clipped by 5 bases and J by 3 bases, with 11 bases between them. CDR3 sequence: CASSPGVGYEQYF. CDR3 nucleotide sequence: TGTGCCAGCAGTCCAGGGGTCGGCTACGAGCAGTACTTC.